Following are 7 T cell receptor beta chains from one sample sequenced in a study of graft-versus-host responses after intestinal transplantation. Libraries were prepared by immunoSEQ multiplex PCR; TCRdb keeps only in-frame clonotypes and omits some of them. There are 80,000 to 90,000 clones in the sample; roughly 90% occur only once, and around 0.1% lies in the top ten. For these receptors, no antigen is known. Sequenced material: unstimulated CD4+ T cells sorted from spleen or lymph node cells, taken before intestinal transplant. These receptors all come from a human donor who received an intestinal transplant.

This sequence joins TRBV11-1 and TRBJ1-1; D gene unclear. The ends were cut back, 2 bases at V and 1 base at J, with 5 bases in the middle. The germline CDR1 and CDR2 sequences are SGHAT and FQDESV (reference sequence). This CDR3 has 13 residues. The CDR3 region has the DNA TGTGCCAGCAGCTTAAAGCGGAACACTGAAGCTTTCTTT. It translates to CASSLKRNTEAFF. Together with reference TRBV11-1 and TRBJ1-1, the CDR3 gives the full variable domain: EAEVAQSPRYKITEKSQAVAFWCDPISGHATLYWYRQILGQGPELLVQFQDESVVDDSQLPKDRFSAERLKGVDSTLKIQPAELGDSAMYLCASSLKRNTEAFFGQGTRLTVV.

This clone was observed a single time. The V gene is TRBV5-1, the J gene TRBJ2-1; 11 positions agree with TRBD1. The junction had 6 bases not matched to a gene; V was cut back by 0 bases and J by 10 bases. Germline V gene sequence: CDR1 SGHRS, CDR2 YFSETQ. The CDR3 sequence is 15 residues long. The CDR3 spells CASSLEGDRGEEQFF. CDR3 bases: TGCGCCAGCAGCTTGGAAGGGGACAGGGGGGAAGAGCAGTTCTTC.

The chain has TRBV15 and TRBJ1-2; 7 nucleotides match TRBD1. V was pared by 0 bases and J by 4 bases, with 8 bases of the junction left unmatched. In germline, CDR1 is LNHNV, CDR2 YYDKDF (reference sequence). The CDR3 runs 16 residues. The CDR3 reads CATSRDPGTAFYGYTF. Written as DNA, the CDR3 is TGTGCCACCAGCAGAGATCCTGGGACAGCTTTCTATGGCTACACCTTC.

This chain links TRBV14 with TRBJ1-3; a weak D match, TRBD1 (6 bases). V gave up 2 bases and J gave up 9 bases, with 11 bases separating them. The CDR3 runs to 13 residues. The germline V gene encodes CDR1 SGHDN and CDR2 FVKESK. Here the CDR3 DNA reads TGTGCCAGCAGCCAAATTGAAGGGGGCACCATATATTTT. This codes for CASSQIEGGTIYF.

V is TRBV10-3 and J is TRBJ2-5; the match to TRBD1 covers 8 bases. From germline, CDR1 is ENHRY and CDR2 SYGVKD. J lost 5 bases, V lost 6 bases, and 11 bases had no gene match. There are 15 residues in the CDR3. The CDR3 nucleotides are TGTGCCATCAGACCGGGACAGGATCCGTTGGAGACCCAGTACTTC. Its protein product is CAIRPGQDPLETQYF.

The rearrangement joins TRBV7-8 to TRBJ1-2, with D unclear. The germline gives CDR1 SGHVS, CDR2 FQNEAQ. CDR3 length equals 13 residues. The germline V and J ends were trimmed by 6 bases and 4 bases, with 12 bases remaining between them. Here the CDR3 reads CASRGRGTYGYTF. In DNA form, the CDR3 reads TGTGCCAGCAGAGGACGGGGAACCTATGGCTACACCTTC. Supplemented by reference TRBV7-8 and TRBJ1-2, the full variable domain reads GAGVSQSPRYKVAKRGQDVALRCDPISGHVSLFWYQQALGQGPEFLTYFQNEAQLDKSGLPSDRFFAERPEGSVSTLKIQRTQQEDSAVYLCASRGRGTYGYTFGSGTRLTVV.

This chain joins TRBV5-1 and TRBJ2-5; 9 bases map to TRBD2. V was clipped by 4 bases and J by 5 bases; unmatched bases: 6. Germline-derived CDR1 and CDR2 are SGHRS and YFSETQ. This CDR3 contains 14 residues. Written as DNA, the CDR3 is TGCGCCAGCAGCCAGAGTAGCGGGGGCGAGACCCAGTACTTC. Its protein product is CASSQSSGGETQYF.